Below are 4 T cell receptor beta chains sequenced from a single sample in a study of spatial heterogeneity in lung cancer. TCRdb ran MiXCR on the 5' RACE reads and lists one entry per CDR3 protein. The table lists 2,500 to 3,500 distinct CDR3 sequences, under 10% of them singletons. No antigens are known for them. Time point in this sample: sample taken at primary tumor resection. Study-wide findings and caveats: Tumors with more nonsynonymous mutations had more expanded intratumoral alpha and beta TCRs.

Sequences were derived from lung tumor tissue, sampled at surgery. These receptors were collected from a female donor with early-stage non-small cell lung cancer.

By sample fraction, this clonotype is medium-sized. The chain couples TRBV6-1 to TRBJ2-1, with D maybe TRBD1 (5 bases). CDR3 length equals 12 residues. V lost 6 bases, J lost 10 bases, and 13 bases lay in between. Germline V gene sequence: CDR1 MNHNS, CDR2 SASEGT. For the CDR3, the DNA is TGTGCCAGCAGGGATGGGGCAGGGGAGCAGTTCTTC. Protein: CASRDGAGEQFF.

The J gene is TRBJ2-1, the V gene TRBV6-6; 9 bases map to TRBD1. Germline CDR1 reads MNHNY; CDR2 reads SVGAGI (reference sequence). The junction had 5 bases not matched to a gene; V was cut back by 4 bases and J by 4 bases. This CDR3 is 15 amino acids long. CDR3 nucleotides: TGTGCCAGCAGTTCAGACAGGGGGTCGTACAATGAGCAGTTCTTC. Translated, it gives CASSSDRGSYNEQFF.

This clonotype is medium-sized within its sample. The chain is built from TRBV7-8 and TRBJ2-3, with D possibly TRBD2 on 7 matching bases. The CDR3 runs 17 residues. Germline V CDR1 and CDR2: SGHVS, FQNEAQ. V lost 5 bases and J 5 bases, leaving 23 bases between the germline ends. This CDR3 reads CASSPQGGGGQEDTQYF. The DNA of the CDR3 is TGTGCCAGCAGCCCTCAAGGCGGGGGCGGCCAGGAAGATACGCAGTATTTT.

This clonotype is medium-sized within its sample. The genes are TRBV19 and TRBJ1-5; D is uncertain. V lost 10 bases and J lost 1, with 8 bases in between. This CDR3 region has 12 residues. CDR1 and CDR2 (germline): LNHDA, SQIVND (reference sequence). The CDR3 DNA follows: TGTGCCACTCGCCAGAGCAATCAGCCCCAGCATTTT. The encoded protein is CATRQSNQPQHF.